These 21 T cell receptor beta chains were all obtained from the same sample, sequenced in a study of T cells in Graves' hyperthyroidism and ophthalmopathy. Template material for amplifying TCR beta CDR3 regions consisted of RNA transcripts. The TCR CDR3 was amplified in a first-round RT-PCR using the HTBI primer set. MiXCR, run by TCRdb on the multiplex PCR reads, gives a single entry per CDR3 protein. The sample holds approximately 640,000 distinct CDR3 sequences, 15% to 20% seen once. The sequenced sample consisted of blood. These receptors were obtained from a man in his fifties or sixties with Graves' hyperthyroidism.

This clonotype was seen repeatedly, ten times or more. The chain recombines TRBV28 with TRBJ2-3; D uncertain. V was clipped by 3 bases and J by 6 bases, with 22 bases between them. CDR3 size: 17 residues. Germline CDR1 is MDHEN and CDR2 is SYDVKM. CDR3: CASSFRRLLSHGDTQYF. CDR3 nucleotides: TGTGCCAGCAGTTTCCGGAGACTCCTCTCCCACGGGGATACGCAGTATTTT.

This clonotype was counted at least ten times. The CDR3 protein is CASSLRVYNEQFF. The CDR3 DNA reads as TGTGCCAGCAGTTTACGGGTATACAATGAGCAGTTCTTC. V is TRBV28 and J is TRBJ2-1, with D unclear. The CDR3 consists of 13 residues. CDR1 and CDR2 (germline): MDHEN, SYDVKM. Trimming took 2 bases from V and 4 from J, leaving 6 bases between them.

Ten or more counts support this clonotype. The gene calls are TRBV11-2 and TRBJ2-7; D ambiguous. This CDR3 is 12 amino acids long. Trimming pared 1 base from V and 5 bases from J, leaving 6 bases between. Germline CDR1 reads SGHAT; CDR2 reads FQNNGV. This chain's CDR3 is CASSLVVNEQYF. The DNA for the CDR3 is TGTGCCAGCAGCTTAGTAGTGAACGAGCAGTACTTC.

This clonotype was seen at least ten times. The chain combines TRBV27 with TRBJ2-7; D is perhaps TRBD2 (6 bases). V dropped 5 bases and J dropped 1 base, with 12 bases sitting between them. The CDR3 loop spans 14 amino acids. Germline V gives CDR1 MNHEY, CDR2 SMNVEV (reference sequence). CDR3 nucleotides: TGTGCCAGCAGTCCCGGACTAACTTCCTACGAGCAGTACTTC. This encodes CASSPGLTSYEQYF.

This clonotype was seen more than once but under ten times. The rearrangement uses TRBV9 and TRBJ2-5, with 10 bases matching TRBD2. CDR3 length equals 15 residues. Germline V gene sequence: CDR1 SGDLS, CDR2 YYNGEE. The V gene end was trimmed by 3 bases and the J gene end by 4 bases; junction bases not matched to a gene: 6. CDR3 in DNA: TGTGCCAGCAGCGGGGGGGGACTAGCGTTAGAGACCCAGTACTTC. This gives the protein CASSGGGLALETQYF.

The chain has TRBV5-1 and TRBJ2-7; TRBD2 might be the D (5 bases). Trimming stripped 0 bases from V and 5 bases from J, with 9 bases between. The CDR3 is 13 residues long. Germline V gives CDR1 SGHRS, CDR2 YFSETQ. CDR3 coding DNA: TGCGCCAGCAGCTTGGGGACTCCGAACGAGCAGTACTTC. Translated, it gives CASSLGTPNEQYF.

In its sample, this clonotype was seen a few times. The rearrangement links TRBV5-1 to TRBJ1-6, with no clear D. The CDR3 spans 16 residues. Per the germline V gene, CDR1 is SGHRS and CDR2 is YFSETQ. The germline V and J ends were trimmed by 3 bases and 1 base, with 11 bases remaining between them. The CDR3, as DNA: TGCGCCAGCAGCTCCCGAGAGGGATCCTATAATTCACCCCTCCACTTT. Protein sequence: CASSSREGSYNSPLHF.

In its sample, this clonotype was seen a few times. The CDR3 sequence is CASSEGQVSGNTIYF. CDR3 nucleotides: TGCGCCAGCAGTGAAGGGCAGGTCTCTGGAAACACCATATATTTT. The chain links TRBV10-2 to TRBJ1-3; no clear D. This CDR3 spans 15 amino acids. Between the trimmed V and J ends, which lost 3 bases and 0 bases, there was a span of 9 bases. In germline, CDR1 is WSHSY, CDR2 SAAADI.

DNA of the CDR3: TGTGCCAGCAGCCAAAACTACTTGGAGGGTAACTATGGCTACACCTTC. Amino acids: CASSQNYLEGNYGYTF. The rearrangement uses TRBV3-1 and TRBJ1-2, with D hard to call. The CDR3 totals 16 residues. Trimming left V 2 bases short and J 1 base short, with 14 bases between. Germline CDR1 LGHDT, CDR2 YNNKEL (reference sequence).

This sequence joins TRBV27 and TRBJ2-7; 12 bases are shared with TRBD2. Trimming at V came to 3 bases and at J to 5 bases, leaving 5 bases not matched to a gene. The CDR3 length is 15 residues. Germline CDR1 reads MNHEY; CDR2 reads SMNVEV (reference sequence). The CDR3 reads CASSFLAGGYHEQYF. The CDR3 bases are TGTGCCAGCAGTTTTCTAGCGGGAGGGTACCACGAGCAGTACTTC.

This clonotype was seen more than once but under ten times. The chain links TRBV19 to TRBJ2-3; no definite D call. Germline CDR1 is LNHDA and CDR2 is SQIVND (reference sequence). V gave up 3 bases and J gave up 1 base, with 11 bases separating them. The CDR3 is 15 amino acids. This chain's CDR3 is CASSIGTVGTDTQYF. In nucleotides, the CDR3 is TGTGCCAGTAGTATTGGTACAGTTGGCACAGATACGCAGTATTTT.

The V call is TRBV27, the J call TRBJ2-7; 7 bases match TRBD1. Germline loops: CDR1 MNHEY, CDR2 SMNVEV (reference sequence). V was pared by 0 bases and J by 0 bases, with 5 bases of the junction left unmatched. CDR3 length equals 16 residues. The CDR3 region is CASSLSAGGSSYEQYF. The DNA of the CDR3 is TGTGCCAGCAGTTTATCGGCAGGGGGAAGCTCCTACGAGCAGTACTTC.

There are a few counts of this clonotype. This rearrangement joins TRBV12-3 or TRBV12-4 to TRBJ2-2; 12 bases are shared with TRBD2. This CDR3 has 15 amino acids. The V and J ends lost 6 bases and 4 bases, in that order; junction bases with no gene match: 3. Here the CDR3 DNA reads TGTGCCAGCAGACTAGCGGGAGGCCTCACCGGGGAGCTGTTTTTT. Amino acids: CASRLAGGLTGELFF.

V gene TRBV30 combines with J gene TRBJ1-3; D unresolved. This CDR3 contains 13 residues. V lost 5 bases and J 0 bases, leaving 8 bases between the germline ends. Per the germline V gene, CDR1 is GTSNPN and CDR2 is SVGIG (reference sequence). In DNA form, the CDR3 reads TGTGCCTGGCTGGGGTTCTCTGGAAACACCATATATTTT. The encoded protein is CAWLGFSGNTIYF.

The table lists this clonotype with a few counts. Relative to the germline gene, one junction end is altered; a read error may explain this. The rearrangement links TRBV24-1 to TRBJ2-1; D perhaps matches TRBD2 (5 bases). Germline V lookup: CDR1 KGHDR, CDR2 SFDVKD. The CDR3 sequence is 16 residues long. Here the CDR3 reads CTTSGPAVQAKNEQFF. In nucleotides, the CDR3 is TGTACCACCAGTGGTCCAGCGGTTCAGGCGAAAAATGAGCAGTTCTTC.

The V and J genes are TRBV3-1 and TRBJ2-3; either TRBD1 or TRBD2 may supply D (5 bases each). Trimming cost V 4 bases and J 1 base, with 12 bases left between them. The CDR3 loop spans 15 amino acids. Germline-derived CDR1 and CDR2 are LGHDT and YNNKEL (reference sequence). The CDR3 sequence is CASSPKGSRTDTQYF. CDR3 nucleotides: TGTGCCAGCAGCCCAAAGGGGAGCCGCACAGATACGCAGTATTTT.

At least ten counts were recorded for this clonotype. CDR3 DNA: TGTGCCAGCAGCCCTCGATGGGGACGGAGAGATACGCAGTATTTT. As protein: CASSPRWGRRDTQYF. This rearrangement joins TRBV7-9 to TRBJ2-3; D could derive from TRBD1 or TRBD2 (5 bases each). V lost 5 bases, J lost 5 bases, and 17 bases lay in between. The CDR3 covers 15 residues. Germline V gene lookup returns CDR1 SEHNR and CDR2 FQNEAQ (reference sequence).

The CDR3 bases are TGTGCCAGCTTGGTGCGCTTCTCCTACAATGAGCAGTTCTTC. It codes for CASLVRFSYNEQFF. The chain has TRBV28 and TRBJ2-1; D is ambiguous. The germline V gene has CDR1 MDHEN and CDR2 SYDVKM. The CDR3 contains 14 residues. With 8 bases removed from V and 0 bases from J, the gap between germline ends came to 11 bases.

J is TRBJ1-1 and V is TRBV20-1, with a possible D match to TRBD1 (5 bases). The germline V and J ends were trimmed by 5 bases and 1 base, with 14 bases remaining between them. The CDR3 has 14 residues. CDR1 and CDR2 (germline): DFQATT, SNEGSKA (reference sequence). For the CDR3, the DNA is TGCAGTGCTCAGAGAGCAGGGACGAACACTGAAGCTTTCTTT. It yields the protein CSAQRAGTNTEAFF.

This rearrangement joins TRBV6-1 to TRBJ2-1; D possibly corresponds to TRBD1 (5 bases). Trimming cost V 7 bases and J 6 bases, with 13 bases left between them. This CDR3 is built from 13 residues. CDR1 is MNHNS and CDR2 is SASEGT in the germline V gene. The CDR3 DNA reads as TGTGCCAGCATAAATACAGGCGGCAATGAGCAGTTCTTC. Protein product: CASINTGGNEQFF.

The chain links TRBV20-1 to TRBJ2-5; D is ambiguous. This CDR3 spans 15 amino acids. V shed 4 bases and J shed 1 base, with 16 bases lying between them. Germline CDR1 reads DFQATT; CDR2 reads SNEGSKA (reference sequence). The chain's CDR3 is CSATVGLEIQETQYF. CDR3 coding DNA: TGCAGTGCTACCGTAGGCCTAGAGATCCAAGAGACCCAGTACTTC.